A selection of T cell receptor beta chains follows, all from one sample in a study of cytomegalovirus exposure and HLA in healthy donors. The method was immunoSEQ multiplex PCR; TCRdb's version includes in-frame clones alone and lacks a portion of them. The sample lists roughly 140,000 clones, around three quarters occurring once. The material sequenced was PBMCs. All receptors derive from a middle-aged woman in good health and CMV-seronegative. Both conserved end residues are part of each CDR3. Fields, in order: clone size, D gene, J gene, V gene, CDR3 DNA, CDR3 protein. D genes are given only for firm matches. A row's size may be missing; if present it is once, few, many or a size class.

abundance: .
d_gene: .
j_gene: TRBJ2-2
v_gene: TRBV7-9
CDR3nt: TGTGCCAGCAGCCATCCGGGACTTAAAGACACCGGGGAGCTGTTTTTT
CDR3aa: CASSHPGLKDTGELFF

abundance: .
d_gene: TRBD1
j_gene: TRBJ2-7
v_gene: TRBV6-6
CDR3nt: TGTGCCAGCAGACAGGGACAGGGGAAGGACGAGCAGTACTTC
CDR3aa: CASRQGQGKDEQYF

abundance: .
d_gene: TRBD2
j_gene: TRBJ2-5
v_gene: TRBV10-3
CDR3nt: TGTGCCATCGCGACGGGGGGGACTCCGTGGGAGACCCAGTACTTC
CDR3aa: CAIATGGTPWETQYF

abundance: .
d_gene: .
j_gene: TRBJ1-2
v_gene: TRBV29-1
CDR3nt: TGCAGCGCTACTTTTGGGCCTAACTATGGCTACACCTTC
CDR3aa: CSATFGPNYGYTF

abundance: .
d_gene: TRBD1
j_gene: TRBJ2-7
v_gene: TRBV18
CDR3nt: TGTGCCAGCTCACCGGGACAGGGGGTCAACGAGCAGTACTTC
CDR3aa: CASSPGQGVNEQYF

abundance: .
d_gene: .
j_gene: TRBJ2-7
v_gene: TRBV28
CDR3nt: TGTGCCAGCAGTCCCTCTCACAACGGGGATGAGCAGTACTTC
CDR3aa: CASSPSHNGDEQYF

abundance: .
d_gene: TRBD2
j_gene: TRBJ2-7
v_gene: TRBV6-5
CDR3nt: TGTGCCAGCAGTTACTCCGGACTAGCGGGAACCTACGAGCAGTACTTC
CDR3aa: CASSYSGLAGTYEQYF

abundance: .
d_gene: .
j_gene: TRBJ2-2
v_gene: TRBV6-5
CDR3nt: TGTGCCAGCAGGCTACAGGGATCGGGCGGGGAGCTGTTTTTT
CDR3aa: CASRLQGSGGELFF

abundance: .
d_gene: .
j_gene: TRBJ1-1
v_gene: TRBV18
CDR3nt: TGTGCCAGCTCACCAGACCTCAGCGGTGAAGCTTTCTTT
CDR3aa: CASSPDLSGEAFF

abundance: .
d_gene: TRBD1
j_gene: TRBJ1-2
v_gene: TRBV7-8
CDR3nt: TGTGCCAGCAGCTTCGGACAGGGGGTCAACTATGGCTACACCTTC
CDR3aa: CASSFGQGVNYGYTF

abundance: .
d_gene: TRBD1
j_gene: TRBJ2-1
v_gene: TRBV5-1
CDR3nt: TGCGCCAGCAGCCGACAGGGGGACTTTCCCTACAATGAGCAGTTCTTC
CDR3aa: CASSRQGDFPYNEQFF

abundance: .
d_gene: .
j_gene: TRBJ2-3
v_gene: TRBV19
CDR3nt: TGTGCCAGTAGTAGCGGGCCAAGCACAGATACGCAGTATTTT
CDR3aa: CASSSGPSTDTQYF

abundance: .
d_gene: TRBD1
j_gene: TRBJ2-7
v_gene: TRBV12-5
CDR3nt: TGTGCTAGTGGTTTGCCCGACCCCAGGGGGTCCGAGCAGTACTTC
CDR3aa: CASGLPDPRGSEQYF

abundance: .
d_gene: TRBD1
j_gene: TRBJ1-1
v_gene: TRBV2
CDR3nt: TGTGCCAGCAGTGAGGGAGGGACAGGGAACGCTGAAGCTTTCTTT
CDR3aa: CASSEGGTGNAEAFF

abundance: .
d_gene: .
j_gene: TRBJ2-5
v_gene: TRBV28
CDR3nt: TGTGCCAGCTTCAAGGACCGGGGGGCCCAAGAGACCCAGTACTTC
CDR3aa: CASFKDRGAQETQYF

abundance: few
d_gene: TRBD1
j_gene: TRBJ2-3
v_gene: TRBV18
CDR3nt: TGTGCCAGCTCGCTAAGGACAGGGGGCACAGATACGCAGTATTTT
CDR3aa: CASSLRTGGTDTQYF

abundance: .
d_gene: .
j_gene: TRBJ1-5
v_gene: TRBV6-1
CDR3nt: TGTGCCGGCAGTGTTCTTCGGGTTGCGGGCAATCAGCCCCAGCATTTT
CDR3aa: CAGSVLRVAGNQPQHF

abundance: .
d_gene: .
j_gene: TRBJ2-1
v_gene: TRBV10-1
CDR3nt: TGCGCCAGCAGTGAGTCGGGGCGACTCTCTAAAAATGAGCAGTTCTTC
CDR3aa: CASSESGRLSKNEQFF

abundance: .
d_gene: .
j_gene: TRBJ1-1
v_gene: TRBV2
CDR3nt: TGTGCCAGCAGTGAGATAACGGACACTGAAGCTTTCTTT
CDR3aa: CASSEITDTEAFF

abundance: .
d_gene: .
j_gene: TRBJ2-1
v_gene: TRBV7-9
CDR3nt: TGTTCCAGCAGACCTTTGGGCGGGGGCAGCTACAATGAGCAGTTCTTC
CDR3aa: CSSRPLGGGSYNEQFF

abundance: .
d_gene: TRBD2
j_gene: TRBJ2-3
v_gene: TRBV14
CDR3nt: TGTGCCAGCAGCCAGGTAGCGGGGGTGTACACAGATACGCAGTATTTT
CDR3aa: CASSQVAGVYTDTQYF

abundance: once
d_gene: .
j_gene: TRBJ2-3
v_gene: TRBV19
CDR3nt: TGTGCCAGTAGCTCGACTTACACAGATACGCAGTATTTT
CDR3aa: CASSSTYTDTQYF

abundance: once
d_gene: .
j_gene: TRBJ1-3
v_gene: TRBV18
CDR3nt: TGTGCCAGCTCACCCAGGAGGGCACAGGACTCTGGAAACACCATATATTTT
CDR3aa: CASSPRRAQDSGNTIYF

abundance: .
d_gene: TRBD1
j_gene: TRBJ1-3
v_gene: TRBV5-1
CDR3nt: TGCGCCAGCAGCTTGCTGGGACAGGGTACTGGAAACACCATATATTTT
CDR3aa: CASSLLGQGTGNTIYF

abundance: .
d_gene: TRBD2
j_gene: TRBJ2-7
v_gene: TRBV13
CDR3nt: TGTGCCAGCAGCTCGACTCTTGGTAGCGGGGACAACTCCTACGAGCAGTACTTC
CDR3aa: CASSSTLGSGDNSYEQYF

abundance: .
d_gene: TRBD1
j_gene: TRBJ2-7
v_gene: TRBV7-6
CDR3nt: TGTGCCAGCAGCTTAGAGCCTACAGGGGGCGTTTACGAGCAGTACTTC
CDR3aa: CASSLEPTGGVYEQYF

abundance: .
d_gene: TRBD1
j_gene: TRBJ1-2
v_gene: TRBV19
CDR3nt: TGTGCCAGTAGTATTGACTCGGGACAGGGGAAGGGCTACACCTTC
CDR3aa: CASSIDSGQGKGYTF